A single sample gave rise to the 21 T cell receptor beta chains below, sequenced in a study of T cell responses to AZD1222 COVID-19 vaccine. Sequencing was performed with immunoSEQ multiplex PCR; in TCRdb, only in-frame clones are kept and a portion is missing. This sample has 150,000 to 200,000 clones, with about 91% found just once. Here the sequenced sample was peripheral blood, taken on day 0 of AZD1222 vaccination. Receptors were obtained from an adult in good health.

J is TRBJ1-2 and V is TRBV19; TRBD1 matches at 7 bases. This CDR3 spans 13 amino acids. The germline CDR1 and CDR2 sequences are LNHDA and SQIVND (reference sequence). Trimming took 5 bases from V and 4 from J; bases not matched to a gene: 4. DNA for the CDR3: TGTGCCAGTAGTTCGACAGGGACCTATGGCTACACCTTC. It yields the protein CASSSTGTYGYTF.

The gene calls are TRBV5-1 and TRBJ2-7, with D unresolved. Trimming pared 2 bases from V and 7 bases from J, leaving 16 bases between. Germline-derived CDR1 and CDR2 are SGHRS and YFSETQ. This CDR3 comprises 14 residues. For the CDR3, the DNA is TGCGCCAGCAGCTTAGCTCGCCTGGGTCGTGAGCAGTACTTC. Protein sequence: CASSLARLGREQYF.

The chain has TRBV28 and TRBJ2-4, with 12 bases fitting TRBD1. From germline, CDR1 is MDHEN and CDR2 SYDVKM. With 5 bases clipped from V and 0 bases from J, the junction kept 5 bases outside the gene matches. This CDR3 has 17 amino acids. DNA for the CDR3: TGTGCCAGCAGTCCGCCGGGACAGGGGGCAGCCAAAAACATTCAGTACTTC. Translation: CASSPPGQGAAKNIQYF.

The CDR3 DNA sequence: TGTGCCAGCTCACCACCGGGTAGCGGGATCGCCAATGAGCAGTTCTTC. It specifies CASSPPGSGIANEQFF. The V and J genes are TRBV18 and TRBJ2-1; 8 positions match TRBD2. The germline gives CDR1 KGHSH, CDR2 LQKENI. With V trimmed by 0 bases and J by 6 bases, 7 bases remained unmatched. CDR3 length equals 16 residues.

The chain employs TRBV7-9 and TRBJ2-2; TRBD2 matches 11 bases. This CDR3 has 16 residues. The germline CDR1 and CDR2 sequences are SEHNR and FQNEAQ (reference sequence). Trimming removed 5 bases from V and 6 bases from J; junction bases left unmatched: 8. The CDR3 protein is CASSATSGSVAGELFF. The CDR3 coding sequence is TGTGCCAGCAGCGCCACTAGCGGGAGTGTGGCCGGGGAGCTGTTTTTT. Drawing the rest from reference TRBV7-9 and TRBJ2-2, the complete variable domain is DTGVSQNPRHKITKRGQNVTFRCDPISEHNRLYWYRQTLGQGPEFLTYFQNEAQLEKSRLLSDRFSAERPKGSFSTLEIQRTEQGDSAMYLCASSATSGSVAGELFFGEGSRLTVL.

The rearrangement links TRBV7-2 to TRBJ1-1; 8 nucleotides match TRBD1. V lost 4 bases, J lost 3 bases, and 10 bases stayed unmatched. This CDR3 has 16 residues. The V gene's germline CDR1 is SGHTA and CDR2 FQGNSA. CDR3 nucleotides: TGTGCCAGCAGCTCGACAGGGGCCCGGGCGGACACTGAAGCTTTCTTT. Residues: CASSSTGARADTEAFF.

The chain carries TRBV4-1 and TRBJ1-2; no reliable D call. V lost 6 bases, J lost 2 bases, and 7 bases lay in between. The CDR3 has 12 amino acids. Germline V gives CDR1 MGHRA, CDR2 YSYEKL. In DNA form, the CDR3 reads TGCGCCAGCAGTCGAGGGAACTATGGCTACACCTTC. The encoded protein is CASSRGNYGYTF.

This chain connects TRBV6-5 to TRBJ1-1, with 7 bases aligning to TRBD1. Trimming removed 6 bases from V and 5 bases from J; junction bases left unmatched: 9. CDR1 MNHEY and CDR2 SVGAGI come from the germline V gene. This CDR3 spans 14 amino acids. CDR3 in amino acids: CASSLRQGGTEAFF. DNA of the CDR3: TGTGCCAGCAGCCTTAGACAGGGAGGGACTGAAGCTTTCTTT.

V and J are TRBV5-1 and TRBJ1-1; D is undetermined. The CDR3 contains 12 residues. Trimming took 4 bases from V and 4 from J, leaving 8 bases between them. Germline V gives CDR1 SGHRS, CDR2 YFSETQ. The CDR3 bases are TGCGCCAGCAGCCCCTTGGGCACTGAAGCTTTCTTT. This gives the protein CASSPLGTEAFF.

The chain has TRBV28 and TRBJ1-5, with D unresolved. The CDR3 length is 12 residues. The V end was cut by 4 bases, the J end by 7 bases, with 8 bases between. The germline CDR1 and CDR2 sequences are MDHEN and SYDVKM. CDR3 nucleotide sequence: TGTGCCAGCAGTTCGTTCGGCCAGCCCCAGCATTTT. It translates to CASSSFGQPQHF.

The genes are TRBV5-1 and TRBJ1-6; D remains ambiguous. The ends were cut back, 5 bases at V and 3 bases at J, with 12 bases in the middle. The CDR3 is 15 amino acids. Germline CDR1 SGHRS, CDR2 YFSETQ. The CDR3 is CASSPTEGYNSPLHF. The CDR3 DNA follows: TGCGCCAGCAGTCCAACAGAGGGCTATAATTCACCCCTCCACTTT. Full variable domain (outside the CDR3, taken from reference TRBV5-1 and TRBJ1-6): KAGVTQTPRYLIKTRGQQVTLSCSPISGHRSVSWYQQTPGQGLQFLFEYFSETQRNKGNFPGRFSGRQFSNSRSEMNVSTLELGDSALYLCASSPTEGYNSPLHFGNGTRLTVT.

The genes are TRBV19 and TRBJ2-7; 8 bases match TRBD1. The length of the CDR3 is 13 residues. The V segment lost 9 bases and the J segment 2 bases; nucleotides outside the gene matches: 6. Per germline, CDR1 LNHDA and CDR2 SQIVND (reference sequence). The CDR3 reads CASGQGRTYEQYF. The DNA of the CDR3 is TGTGCCAGCGGACAGGGAAGAACCTACGAGCAGTACTTC.

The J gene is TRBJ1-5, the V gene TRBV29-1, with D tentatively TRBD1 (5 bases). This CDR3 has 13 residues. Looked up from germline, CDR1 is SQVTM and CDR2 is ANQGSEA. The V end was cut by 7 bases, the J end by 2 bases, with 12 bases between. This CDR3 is CSAAGAGNQPQHF. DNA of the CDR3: TGCAGCGCCGCCGGGGCTGGCAATCAGCCCCAGCATTTT.

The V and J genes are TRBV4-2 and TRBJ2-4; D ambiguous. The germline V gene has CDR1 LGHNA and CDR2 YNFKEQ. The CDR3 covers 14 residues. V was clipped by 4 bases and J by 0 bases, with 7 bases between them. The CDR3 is CASSRPGAKNIQYF. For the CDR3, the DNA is TGTGCCAGCAGCCGTCCAGGAGCCAAAAACATTCAGTACTTC.

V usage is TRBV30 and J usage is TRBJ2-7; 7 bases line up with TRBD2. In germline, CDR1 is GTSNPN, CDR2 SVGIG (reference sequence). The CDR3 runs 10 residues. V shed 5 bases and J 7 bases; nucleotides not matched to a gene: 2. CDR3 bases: TGTGCCTGGGGGCGGGGGGAGCAGTACTTC. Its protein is CAWGRGEQYF.

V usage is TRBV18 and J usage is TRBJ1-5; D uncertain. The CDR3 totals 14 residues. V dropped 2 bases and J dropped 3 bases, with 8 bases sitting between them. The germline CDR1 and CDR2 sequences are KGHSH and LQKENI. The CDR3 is CASSPVGANQPQHF. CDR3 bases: TGTGCCAGCTCACCAGTAGGTGCCAATCAGCCCCAGCATTTT.

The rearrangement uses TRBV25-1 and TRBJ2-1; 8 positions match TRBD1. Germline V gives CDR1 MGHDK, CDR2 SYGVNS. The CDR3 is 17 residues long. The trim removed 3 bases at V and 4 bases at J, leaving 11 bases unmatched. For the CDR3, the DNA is TGTGCCAGCAGTGATTCGCGTGGACAGGGTGTTTACAATGAGCAGTTCTTC. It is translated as CASSDSRGQGVYNEQFF.

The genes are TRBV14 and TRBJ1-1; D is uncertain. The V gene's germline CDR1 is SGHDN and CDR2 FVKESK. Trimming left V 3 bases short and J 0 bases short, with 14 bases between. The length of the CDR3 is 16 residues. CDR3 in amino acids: CASSHGPYNVNTEAFF. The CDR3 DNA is TGTGCCAGCAGCCACGGACCCTATAATGTGAACACTGAAGCTTTCTTT.

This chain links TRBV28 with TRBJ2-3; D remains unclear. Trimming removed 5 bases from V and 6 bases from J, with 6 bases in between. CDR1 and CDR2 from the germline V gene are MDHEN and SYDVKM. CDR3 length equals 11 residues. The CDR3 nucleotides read TGTGCCAGCAGTGTCGACGATACGCAGTATTTT. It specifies CASSVDDTQYF.

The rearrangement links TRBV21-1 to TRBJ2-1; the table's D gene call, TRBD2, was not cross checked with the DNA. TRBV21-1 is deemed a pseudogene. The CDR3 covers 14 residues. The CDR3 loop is CASSKVPAHNEQFF. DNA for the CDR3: TGTGCCAGCAGCAAAGTGCCAGCGCACAATGAGCAGTTCTTC.

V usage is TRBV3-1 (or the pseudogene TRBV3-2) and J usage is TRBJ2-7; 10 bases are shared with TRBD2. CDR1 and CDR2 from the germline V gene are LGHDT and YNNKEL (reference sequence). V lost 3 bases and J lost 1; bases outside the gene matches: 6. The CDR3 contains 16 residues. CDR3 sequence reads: CASSHPGLASSYEQYF. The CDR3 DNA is TGTGCCAGCAGCCACCCGGGACTAGCGAGTTCCTACGAGCAGTACTTC.